Presented here are 19 T cell receptor beta chains from one specimen sequenced in a study of blood T cells in healthy people across ages. Primers used in a second PCR of about 7 to 12 cycles were a sample-barcoded 5' primer and a J-beta primer mix. MiXCR, applied by TCRdb to the 5' RACE reads, yields one record per CDR3 protein. The data show over 950,000 distinct CDR3 sequences, with about 51% seen just once and around a fifth held by the top ten. The sample consisted of blood. The receptors were gathered from a woman in her sixties in good health.

The chain is built from TRBV20-1 and TRBJ1-2, with D possibly TRBD1 on 5 matching bases. Germline CDR1 and CDR2: DFQATT and SNEGSKA (reference sequence). The CDR3 runs 13 residues. V lost 1 base and J lost 4, with 10 bases in between. Written as DNA, the CDR3 is TGCAGTGCTAGAGGAAGCGGGGCCTATGGCTACACCTTC. This translates into CSARGSGAYGYTF.

The sample holds a few counts of this clonotype. The chain has TRBV7-8 and TRBJ2-7; D is tentatively TRBD1 or TRBD2 (5 bases each). The CDR3 consists of 15 residues. Germline values: CDR1 SGHVS, CDR2 FQNEAQ. V was cut by 3 bases and J by 4 bases, with 16 bases left in between. The CDR3 nucleotides read TGTGCCAGCAGCTTCTCAGAGGGGCGGTGGTACGAGCAGTACTTC. This encodes CASSFSEGRWYEQYF.

This chain connects TRBV21-1 to TRBJ2-7; TRBD1 was called by the table and not checked on the DNA. TRBV21-1 counts as a pseudogene. CDR3 length: 17 amino acids. CDR3 nucleotide sequence: TGTGCCAGCAGCAAGGCCGGGACTAGTGGGAACTCCTACGAGCAGTACTTC. Translating gives CASSKAGTSGNSYEQYF.

The rearrangement joins TRBV27 to TRBJ1-4; 8 bases map to TRBD1. The germline V gene has CDR1 MNHEY and CDR2 SMNVEV (reference sequence). J gave up 0 bases and V 6 bases, and 15 bases lay outside the gene matches. The CDR3 sequence is 19 residues long. The CDR3 loop is CASRSIRQGPGATNEKLFF. The CDR3 DNA reads TGTGCCAGCAGATCCATCCGACAGGGGCCGGGGGCAACTAATGAAAAACTGTTTTTT. The complete variable domain, with remaining parts taken from reference TRBV27 and TRBJ1-4, reads EAQVTQNPRYLITVTGKKLTVTCSQNMNHEYMSWYRQDPGLGLRQIYYSMNVEVTDKGDVPEGYKVSRKEKRNFPLILESPSPNQTSLYFCASRSIRQGPGATNEKLFFGSGTQLSVL.

This clonotype has just one count. The V gene is TRBV12-3 or TRBV12-4, the J gene TRBJ2-1, with 15 bases aligning to TRBD2. J was trimmed by 7 bases and V by 7 bases; bases with no gene match: 5. The CDR3 is 15 residues long. In DNA form, the CDR3 reads TGTGCCAGCACCCTAGGACTAGCGGGAGGGAATGAGCAGTTCTTC. Its translation: CASTLGLAGGNEQFF.

The V gene is TRBV30, the J gene TRBJ2-5, with D tentatively TRBD2 (6 bases). V lost 5 bases to trimming and J lost 9 bases, with 22 bases between them. This CDR3 is built from 14 residues. Germline V lookup: CDR1 GTSNPN, CDR2 SVGIG (reference sequence). The CDR3 DNA sequence: TGTGCCTGGGGAAAACCCCCGAGGACGGGGGCCCAGTACTTC. Translation: CAWGKPPRTGAQYF.

This clonotype has only one observation. The V gene is TRBV5-1, the J gene TRBJ2-1, with 12 bases that match TRBD2. The DNA end is a closer match to TRBJ2-7, so the J assignment may be wrong. This CDR3 is 16 amino acids long. Germline V lookup: CDR1 SGHRS, CDR2 YFSETQ. The CDR3 sequence: CASSPQLAGGWNEQYF. CDR3 nucleotide sequence: TGCGCCAGCAGCCCCCAGCTAGCGGGAGGGTGGAATGAGCAGTACTTC.

The genes are TRBV24-1 and TRBJ2-5, with 7 bases that match TRBD1. J lost 2 bases, V lost 4 bases, and 12 bases had no gene match. Per the germline V gene, CDR1 is KGHDR and CDR2 is SFDVKD. The CDR3 has 17 residues. CDR3 bases: TGTGCCACCAGTGACCGACAGGGCAGAACTTCACAAGAGACCCAGTACTTC. Residues: CATSDRQGRTSQETQYF.

The V and J genes are TRBV25-1 and TRBJ1-2; 7 bases agree with TRBD1. The V gene end was trimmed by 3 bases and the J gene end by 4 bases; junction bases not matched to a gene: 2. Germline V gene data show CDR1 as MGHDK and CDR2 as SYGVNS. The CDR3 has 13 residues. This CDR3 is CASSETGIYGYTF. CDR3 DNA: TGTGCCAGCAGTGAGACAGGGATCTATGGCTACACCTTC.

The gene calls are TRBV28 and TRBJ1-5, with unresolved D. V lost 2 bases to trimming and J lost 5 bases, with 7 bases between them. The CDR3 sequence is 13 residues long. Germline V lookup: CDR1 MDHEN, CDR2 SYDVKM. DNA for the CDR3: TGTGCCAGCAGTTTAAACGGGGATCAGCCCCAGCATTTT. Translated: CASSLNGDQPQHF.

The chain uses TRBV20-1 and TRBJ2-5; no definite D call. The CDR3 is 12 amino acids. Trimming pared 8 bases from V and 0 bases from J, leaving 10 bases between. Germline V gene lookup returns CDR1 DFQATT and CDR2 SNEGSKA (reference sequence). In DNA, the CDR3 is TGCAGTTCTGCTGCGTACCAAGAGACCCAGTACTTC. It translates to CSSAAYQETQYF.

In this sample, this clonotype turned up a few times. J is TRBJ2-3 and V is TRBV7-2; 11 bases are shared with TRBD2. The germline CDR1 and CDR2 sequences are SGHTA and FQGNSA. This CDR3 region has 15 residues. Unmatched junction bases numbered 5, after V lost 5 bases and J lost 4 bases. The DNA of the CDR3 is TGTGCCAGCAGCGTACTAGCGGGAGCACCAGATACGCAGTATTTT. Amino acids: CASSVLAGAPDTQYF. Based on the CDR3 plus reference TRBV7-2 and TRBJ2-3, the full variable domain is GAGVSQSPSNKVTEKGKDVELRCDPISGHTALYWYRQSLGQGLEFLIYFQGNSAPDKSGLPSDRFSAERTGGSVSTLTIQRTQQEDSAVYLCASSVLAGAPDTQYFGPGTRLTVL.

In this sample, this clonotype turned up a few times. The chain employs TRBV12-3 or TRBV12-4 and TRBJ2-4, with 7 bases fitting TRBD2. V trimming: 6 bases; J trimming: 7 bases; junction bases outside the gene matches: 15. The CDR3 extends over 16 amino acids. CDR3 DNA sequence: TGTGCCAGCAGCCAAAAGAGCGCGGGAGTCTGGAACATTCAGTACTTC. This gives the protein CASSQKSAGVWNIQYF.

The V and J genes are TRBV4-1 and TRBJ2-3; no clear D gene. Germline V gene data show CDR1 as MGHRA and CDR2 as YSYEKL. V shed 4 bases and J shed 5 bases, with 13 bases lying between them. This CDR3 has 14 residues. CDR3 loop: CASSRAWPRDTQYF. The DNA for the CDR3 is TGCGCCAGCAGCCGGGCCTGGCCACGAGATACGCAGTATTTT.

The chain is built from TRBV27 and TRBJ1-2; D call uncertain. The CDR3 sequence is 13 residues long. Trimming stripped 3 bases from V and 4 bases from J, with 9 bases between. Per germline, CDR1 MNHEY and CDR2 SMNVEV (reference sequence). CDR3 amino acids: CASSFDGSYGYTF. CDR3 DNA: TGTGCCAGCAGTTTCGACGGATCCTATGGCTACACCTTC.

The rearrangement joins TRBV20-1 to TRBJ1-2; no clear D. Germline V gene data show CDR1 as DFQATT and CDR2 as SNEGSKA (reference sequence). Trimming shortened V by 0 bases and J by 8 bases, and 13 bases separated the two germline ends. CDR3 length: 13 residues. CDR3 in amino acids: CSARDAVGDGYTF. Here the CDR3 DNA reads TGCAGTGCTAGAGATGCGGTGGGAGACGGCTACACCTTC.

The V gene is TRBV7-9, the J gene TRBJ2-7; 7 bases align to TRBD1. CDR3 length equals 15 residues. Germline V gives CDR1 SEHNR, CDR2 FQNEAQ (reference sequence). J gave up 5 bases and V 5 bases, and 12 bases lay outside the gene matches. CDR3 bases: TGTGCCAGCAGCGTAGGGAGACAGGGTCTGGACGAGCAGTACTTC. The encoded protein is CASSVGRQGLDEQYF.

This clonotype was detected only a few times. CDR3 sequence reads: CSVEVFGEGTNTDTQYF. The CDR3 coding sequence is TGCAGCGTTGAAGTATTCGGAGAGGGAACGAACACAGATACGCAGTATTTT. The chain recombines TRBV29-1 with TRBJ2-3, with D maybe TRBD2 (5 bases). CDR1 and CDR2 (germline): SQVTM, ANQGSEA. Deletions cut 1 base from V and 2 bases from J, with 19 bases between. There are 17 residues in the CDR3.

This chain uses TRBV2 with TRBJ2-1, with no clear D. Trimming shortened V by 4 bases and J by 8 bases, and 12 bases separated the two germline ends. The CDR3 covers 13 residues. Germline-derived CDR1 and CDR2 are SNHLY and FYNNEI. CDR3 sequence: CASSAETRYEQFF. In nucleotides, the CDR3 is TGTGCCAGCAGTGCAGAGACACGTTATGAGCAGTTCTTC. Full variable domain (rest looked up from reference TRBV2 and TRBJ2-1): EPEVTQTPSHQVTQMGQEVILRCVPISNHLYFYWYRQILGQKVEFLVSFYNNEISEKSEIFDDQFSVERPDGSNFTLKIRSTKLEDSAMYFCASSAETRYEQFFGPGTRLTVL.